This TCR beta chain was retrieved from a study of cytomegalovirus exposure and HLA in healthy donors. Study results and limitations: 87-base-pair reads could not separate some V segments, including TRBV6-2 and TRBV6-3.

Primers included in the PCR were 60 Vbeta and 13 Jbeta primers. The repertoire was sequenced with immunoSEQ multiplex PCR; TCRdb's copy has only in-frame clones and lacks some. In the table there are around 190,000 clones, roughly four fifths of which are singletons. V was clipped by 6 bases and J by 4 bases; unmatched bases: 4. The CDR3 consists of 14 residues. Germline CDR1 SNHLY, CDR2 FYNNEI. Concerning this clone itself: The antigen is not known.

Although they were nominally healthy when sampled, donors likely had unrecorded immune exposures. The gene calls are TRBV2 and TRBJ2-3; 10 bases line up with TRBD2. This clonotype was obtained from a woman in her fifties or sixties in good health and CMV-seronegative. The sequenced sample was PBMCs. The CDR3, as DNA: TGTGCCAGCAGGGTAGCGGGAGGCCCAGATACGCAGTATTTT. Protein sequence: CASRVAGGPDTQYF. Complete variable domain (other parts from reference TRBV2 and TRBJ2-3): EPEVTQTPSHQVTQMGQEVILRCVPISNHLYFYWYRQILGQKVEFLVSFYNNEISEKSEIFDDQFSVERPDGSNFTLKIRSTKLEDSAMYFCASRVAGGPDTQYFGPGTRLTVL.